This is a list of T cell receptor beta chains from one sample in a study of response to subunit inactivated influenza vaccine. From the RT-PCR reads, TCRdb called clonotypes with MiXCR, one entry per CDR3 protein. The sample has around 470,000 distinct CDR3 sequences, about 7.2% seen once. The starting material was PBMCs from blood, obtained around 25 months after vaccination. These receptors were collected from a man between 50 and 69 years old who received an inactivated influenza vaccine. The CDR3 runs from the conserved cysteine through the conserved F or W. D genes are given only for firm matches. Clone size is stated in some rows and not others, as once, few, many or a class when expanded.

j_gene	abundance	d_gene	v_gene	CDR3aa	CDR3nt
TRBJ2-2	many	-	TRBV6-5	CASSYSQSGPGELFF	TGTGCCAGCAGTTACTCTCAGTCTGGCCCCGGGGAGCTGTTTTTT
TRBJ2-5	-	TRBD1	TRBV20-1	CSARPTLGDSQETQYF	TGCAGTGCTAGGCCCACCCTAGGGGACAGCCAAGAGACCCAGTACTTC
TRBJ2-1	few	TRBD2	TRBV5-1	CASSLGLAGFNEQFF	TGCGCCAGCAGCTTAGGACTAGCGGGTTTTAATGAGCAGTTCTTC
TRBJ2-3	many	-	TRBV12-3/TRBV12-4	CASSLTFTDTQYF	TGTGCCAGCAGTTTAACCTTCACAGATACGCAGTATTTT
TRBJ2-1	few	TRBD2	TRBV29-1	CSVSGRQFSYNEQFF	TGCAGCGTTTCCGGGAGGCAGTTTTCCTACAATGAGCAGTTCTTC
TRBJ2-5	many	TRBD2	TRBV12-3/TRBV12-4	CASSGLAGGPKETQYF	TGTGCCAGCAGTGGGCTAGCGGGGGGGCCGAAAGAGACCCAGTACTTC
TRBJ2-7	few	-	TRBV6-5	CASSYRQATYEQYF	TGTGCCAGCAGTTACCGGCAGGCGACCTACGAGCAGTACTTC
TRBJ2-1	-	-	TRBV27	CASSTHRVADEQFF	TGTGCCAGCAGTACCCACAGGGTGGCGGATGAGCAGTTCTTC
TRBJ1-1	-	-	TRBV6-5	CASSLNSQLNTEAFF	TGTGCCAGCAGCTTAAATTCGCAGTTGAACACTGAAGCTTTCTTT
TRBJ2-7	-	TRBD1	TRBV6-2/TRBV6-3	CASSTTGPAYSYEQYF	TGTGCCAGCAGTACGACAGGGCCCGCGTACTCCTACGAGCAGTACTTC
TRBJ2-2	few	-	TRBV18	CASSPTSNTGELFF	TGTGCCAGCTCACCTACTTCGAACACCGGGGAGCTGTTTTTT
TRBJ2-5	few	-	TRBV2	CASSDSGLQETQYF	TGTGCCAGCAGTGACTCCGGACTCCAAGAGACCCAGTACTTC
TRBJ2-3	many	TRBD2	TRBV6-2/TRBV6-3	CASSYTALAGMGLGTDTQYF	TGTGCCAGCAGTTATACCGCTCTAGCGGGGATGGGGTTGGGCACAGATACGCAGTATTTT
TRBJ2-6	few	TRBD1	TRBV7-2	CASSLGGTGSGANVLTF	TGTGCCAGCAGCTTAGGTGGGACAGGCAGTGGGGCCAACGTCCTGACTTTC
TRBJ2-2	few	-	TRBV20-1	CSARGKRNTGELFF	TGCAGTGCTAGGGGGAAGAGGAACACCGGGGAGCTGTTTTTT
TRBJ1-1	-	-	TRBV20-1	CSARDFFQGNTEAFF	TGCAGTGCTAGAGATTTTTTCCAGGGGAACACTGAAGCTTTCTTT
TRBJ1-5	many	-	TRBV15	CATSRDSGFNQPQHF	TGTGCCACCAGCAGAGATTCAGGGTTCAATCAGCCCCAGCATTTT
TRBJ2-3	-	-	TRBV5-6	CASSTWNTDTQYF	TGTGCCAGCAGCACCTGGAACACAGATACGCAGTATTTT
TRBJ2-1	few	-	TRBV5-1	CASSFGRERDEQFF	TGCGCCAGCAGCTTCGGCCGGGAGCGCGATGAGCAGTTCTTC
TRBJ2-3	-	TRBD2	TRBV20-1	CSARAGTSGGGSTDTQYF	TGCAGTGCTAGAGCCGGGACTAGCGGGGGGGGTAGCACAGATACGCAGTATTTT
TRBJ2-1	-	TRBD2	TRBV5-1	CASSRDYLINEQFF	TGCGCCAGCAGTCGGGACTACCTCATAAATGAGCAGTTCTTC
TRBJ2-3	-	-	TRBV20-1	CSARDGSTGPQYF	TGCAGTGCTAGAGATGGGTCGACAGGTCCGCAGTATTTT
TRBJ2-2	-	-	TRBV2	CASSGFRQYFTGELFF	TGTGCCAGCAGTGGGTTTAGACAATACTTCACCGGGGAGCTGTTTTTT
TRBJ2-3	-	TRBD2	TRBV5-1	CASSPDSGGSGDTQYF	TGCGCCAGCAGCCCGGATAGCGGGGGTTCCGGGGATACGCAGTATTTT
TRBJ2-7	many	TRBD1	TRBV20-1	CSARQGLYEQYF	TGCAGTGCAAGACAGGGGCTCTACGAGCAGTACTTC
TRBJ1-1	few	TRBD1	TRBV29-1	CSVATGLTEAFF	TGCAGCGTAGCGACAGGGTTAACTGAAGCTTTCTTT
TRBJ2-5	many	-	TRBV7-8	CASSPERETQYF	TGTGCCAGCAGCCCGGAGCGGGAGACCCAGTACTTC
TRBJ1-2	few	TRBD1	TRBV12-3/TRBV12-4	CASSLARQGRVYGYTF	TGTGCCAGCAGTTTAGCGCGACAGGGGAGGGTCTATGGCTACACCTTC
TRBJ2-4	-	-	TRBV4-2	CASKGHRGNIQYF	TGTGCCAGCAAGGGACATCGGGGAAACATTCAGTACTTC
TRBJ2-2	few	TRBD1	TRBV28	CASTLSAGGSGELFF	TGTGCCAGCACCCTTTCCGCAGGGGGCTCCGGGGAGCTGTTTTTT
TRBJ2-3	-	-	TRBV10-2	CASWAEGTPDTQYF	TGCGCCAGCTGGGCCGAAGGGACCCCAGATACGCAGTATTTT
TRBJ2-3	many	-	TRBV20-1	CSARVVDTQYF	TGCAGTGCTAGAGTTGTGGATACGCAGTATTTT
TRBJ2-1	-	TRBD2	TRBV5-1	CASSILAGETYNEQFF	TGCGCCAGCAGCATCCTAGCGGGAGAGACCTACAATGAGCAGTTCTTC
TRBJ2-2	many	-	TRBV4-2	CASSQERGYGELFF	TGTGCCAGCAGCCAAGAGAGGGGTTATGGGGAGCTGTTTTTT
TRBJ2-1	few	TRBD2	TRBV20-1	CSARDTSGRAYEQFF	TGCAGTGCTAGAGACACTAGCGGGAGGGCCTATGAGCAGTTCTTC
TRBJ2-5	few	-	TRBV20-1	CSGGELRETQYF	TGCAGTGGTGGGGAGTTACGAGAGACCCAGTACTTC